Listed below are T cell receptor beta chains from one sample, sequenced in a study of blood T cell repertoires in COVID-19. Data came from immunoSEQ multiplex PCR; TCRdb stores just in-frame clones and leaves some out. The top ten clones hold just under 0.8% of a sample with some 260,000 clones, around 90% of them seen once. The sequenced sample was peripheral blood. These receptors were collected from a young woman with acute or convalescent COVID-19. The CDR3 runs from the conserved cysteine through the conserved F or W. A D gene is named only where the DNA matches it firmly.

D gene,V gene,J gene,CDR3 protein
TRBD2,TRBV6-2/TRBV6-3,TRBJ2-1,CASSGTSGYVNEQFF
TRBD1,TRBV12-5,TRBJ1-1,CASGQQGAVTEAFF
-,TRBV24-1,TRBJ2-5,CATSYRETQYF
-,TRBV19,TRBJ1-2,CASSIVPQGSGYTF
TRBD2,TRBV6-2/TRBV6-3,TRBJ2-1,CASSYRRLANEQFF
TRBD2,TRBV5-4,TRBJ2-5,CASSYKLAGWLQETQYF
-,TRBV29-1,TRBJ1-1,CSAARPGTEAFF
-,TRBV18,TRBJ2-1,CASSPPGAAEQFF
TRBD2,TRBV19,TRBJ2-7,CASSIYGTRGYEQYF
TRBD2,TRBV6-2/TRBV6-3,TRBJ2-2,CASSTSGETGELFF
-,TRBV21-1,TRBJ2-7,CASSKRRFTRTAYSYEQYF
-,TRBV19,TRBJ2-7,CASSIRAQGSYEQYF
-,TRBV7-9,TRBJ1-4,CASSSARATNEKLFF
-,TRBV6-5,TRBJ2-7,CASSFRDFLF
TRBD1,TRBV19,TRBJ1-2,CASSIAGGTGGPNYGYTF
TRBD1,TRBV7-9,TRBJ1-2,CASSPLGQGANYGYTF
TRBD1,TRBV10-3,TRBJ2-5,CAISESPGTGQETQYF
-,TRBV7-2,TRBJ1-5,CASSLEGNSNQPQHF
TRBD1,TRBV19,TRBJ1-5,CASSPDRGGNQPQHF
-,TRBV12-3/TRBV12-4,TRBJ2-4,CATWQGGIQYF
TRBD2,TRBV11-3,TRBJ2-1,CASSSHATREGVEQFF
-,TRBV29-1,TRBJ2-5,CSVGGGSQETQYF
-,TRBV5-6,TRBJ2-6,CASSFYRAGANVLTF
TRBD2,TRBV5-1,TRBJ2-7,CASSPEAGTYEQYF
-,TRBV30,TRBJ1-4,CACPPAGVTNEKLFF
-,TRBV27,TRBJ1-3,CASRNSGGAGNTIYF
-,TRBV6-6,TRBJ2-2,CASRTEYTGELFF
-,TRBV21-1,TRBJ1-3,CASSNEYRHSGNTIYF
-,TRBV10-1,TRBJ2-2,CASSEIVPGELFF
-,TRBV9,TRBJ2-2,CASSISFYTGELFF
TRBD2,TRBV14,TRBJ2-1,CASSQFRLAGNEQFF
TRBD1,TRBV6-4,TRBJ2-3,CASSDRGRKTDTQYF
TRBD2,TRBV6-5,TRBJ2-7,CASSQTRERGYEQYF
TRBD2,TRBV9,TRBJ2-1,CASSGLAGGAYNEQFF
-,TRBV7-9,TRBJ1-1,CASSLAGTPEAFF
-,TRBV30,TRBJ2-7,CAWSRGLNYEQYF
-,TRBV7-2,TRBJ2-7,CASSLSSLTPLLEQYF
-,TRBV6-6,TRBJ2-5,CASSYPQTRETQYF
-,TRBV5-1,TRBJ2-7,CASSFRTAYEQYF
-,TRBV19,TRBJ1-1,CASSIGTGAEAFF
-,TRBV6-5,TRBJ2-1,CASSQGGEQFF
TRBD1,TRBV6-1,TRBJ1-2,CASSEHYRDRAGGYTF
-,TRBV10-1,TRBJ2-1,CASSARVNEQFF
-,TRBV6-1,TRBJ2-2,CASSDWGATGELFF
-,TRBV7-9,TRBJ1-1,CASSSRRSGTEAFF
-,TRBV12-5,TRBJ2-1,CASRRELINEQFF
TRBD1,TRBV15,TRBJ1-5,CATSRDGTGDSGNQPQHF
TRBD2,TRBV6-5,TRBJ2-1,CASSYRERGYNEQFF
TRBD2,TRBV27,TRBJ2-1,CASSFGIAGESSYNEQFF
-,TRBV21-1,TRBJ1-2,CASSNQTGGSYGYTF
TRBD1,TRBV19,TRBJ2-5,CASSRQGMQTQYF
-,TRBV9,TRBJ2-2,CASSPDIEGNTGELFF